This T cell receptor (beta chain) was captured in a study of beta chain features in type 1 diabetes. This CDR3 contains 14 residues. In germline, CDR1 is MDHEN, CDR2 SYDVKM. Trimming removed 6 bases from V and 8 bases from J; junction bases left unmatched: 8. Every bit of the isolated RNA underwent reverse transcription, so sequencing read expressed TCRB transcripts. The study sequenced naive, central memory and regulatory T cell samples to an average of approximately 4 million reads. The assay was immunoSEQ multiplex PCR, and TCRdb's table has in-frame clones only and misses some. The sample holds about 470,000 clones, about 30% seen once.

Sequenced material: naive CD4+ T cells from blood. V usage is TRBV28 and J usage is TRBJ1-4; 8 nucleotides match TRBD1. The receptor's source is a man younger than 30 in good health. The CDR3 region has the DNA TGTGCCAGCAGGAGACAGGGGAGGGAGGAAAAACTGTTTTTT. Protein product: CASRRQGREEKLFF.